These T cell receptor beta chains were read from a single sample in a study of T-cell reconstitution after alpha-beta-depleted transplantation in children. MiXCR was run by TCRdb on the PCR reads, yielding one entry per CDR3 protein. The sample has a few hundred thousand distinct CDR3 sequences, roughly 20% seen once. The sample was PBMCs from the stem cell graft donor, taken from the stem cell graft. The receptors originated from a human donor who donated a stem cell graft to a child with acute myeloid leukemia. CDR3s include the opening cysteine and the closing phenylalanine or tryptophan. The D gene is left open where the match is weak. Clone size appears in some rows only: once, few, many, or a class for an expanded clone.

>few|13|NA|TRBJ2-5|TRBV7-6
CATGSGVDETQYF
TGTGCCACCGGGTCGGGGGTTGATGAGACCCAGTACTTC
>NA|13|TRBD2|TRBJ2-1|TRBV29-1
CSASSGSPREQFF
TGCAGCGCCTCTAGCGGGAGCCCCCGGGAGCAGTTCTTC
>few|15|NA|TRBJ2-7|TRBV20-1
CSASLPMGAHYEQYF
TGCAGTGCTTCCCTGCCAATGGGGGCCCACTACGAGCAGTACTTC
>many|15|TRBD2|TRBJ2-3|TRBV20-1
CSAWTSGRTTDTQYF
TGCAGTGCTTGGACTAGCGGGAGGACCACAGATACGCAGTATTTT
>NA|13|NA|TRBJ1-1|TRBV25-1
CASSDISNTEAFF
TGTGCCAGCAGCGACATCTCGAACACTGAAGCTTTCTTT
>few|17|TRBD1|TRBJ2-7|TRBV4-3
CASSQEALRTGMREQYF
TGCGCCAGCAGCCAAGAAGCGTTGAGGACAGGGATGAGGGAGCAGTACTTC
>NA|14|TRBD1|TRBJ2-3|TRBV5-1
CASSSDRPADTQYF
TGCGCCAGCAGTTCGGACAGGCCCGCAGATACGCAGTATTTT
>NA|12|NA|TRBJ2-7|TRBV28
CASRTTGPEQYF
TGTGCCAGCAGAACAACAGGGCCCGAGCAGTACTTC
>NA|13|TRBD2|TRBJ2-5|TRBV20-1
CSARTSAQETQYF
TGCAGTGCTAGGACTAGCGCTCAAGAGACCCAGTACTTC
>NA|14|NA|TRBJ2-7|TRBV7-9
CASSLSGMFYEQYF
TGTGCCAGCAGCCTAAGCGGAATGTTTTACGAGCAGTACTTC
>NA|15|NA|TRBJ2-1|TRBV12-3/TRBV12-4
CASSRGDFSYNEQFF
TGTGCCAGCAGTCGAGGGGACTTCTCCTACAATGAGCAGTTCTTC
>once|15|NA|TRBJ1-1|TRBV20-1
CSATGIVTLNTEAFF
TGCAGTGCTACCGGTATCGTCACGCTAAACACTGAAGCTTTCTTT
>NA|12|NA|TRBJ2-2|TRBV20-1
CSARGVTGELFF
TGCAGTGCTAGAGGTGTGACCGGGGAGCTGTTTTTT
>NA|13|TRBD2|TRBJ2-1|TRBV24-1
CATRLAGADEQFF
TGTGCCACCAGACTAGCGGGAGCTGACGAGCAGTTCTTC
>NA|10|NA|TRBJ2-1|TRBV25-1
CASSGAWQFF
TGTGCCAGCAGTGGCGCGTGGCAGTTCTTC
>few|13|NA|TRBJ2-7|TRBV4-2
CASSPASDYEQYF
TGTGCCAGCAGCCCCGCTAGCGACTACGAGCAGTACTTC
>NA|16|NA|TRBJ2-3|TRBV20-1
CSARDRRGSSTDTQYF
TGCAGTGCTAGAGATCGTAGGGGTTCGAGCACAGATACGCAGTATTTT
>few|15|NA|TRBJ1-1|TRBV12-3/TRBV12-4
CASRPAGTVNTEAFF
TGTGCCAGCAGGCCAGCCGGGACGGTGAACACTGAAGCTTTCTTT
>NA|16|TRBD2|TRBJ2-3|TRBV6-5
CASRLGRLAGPDTQYF
TGTGCCAGCCGTTTAGGTAGACTAGCGGGGCCAGATACGCAGTATTTT
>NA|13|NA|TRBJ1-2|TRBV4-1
CASSQTTTYGYTF
TGCGCCAGCAGTCAGACAACGACCTATGGCTACACCTTC
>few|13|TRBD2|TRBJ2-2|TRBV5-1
CASRLADTGELFF
TGCGCCAGCCGACTAGCAGACACCGGGGAGCTGTTTTTT
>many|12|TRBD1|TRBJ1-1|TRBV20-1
CSAEQGRTEAFF
TGCAGTGCCGAACAGGGGAGGACTGAAGCTTTCTTT
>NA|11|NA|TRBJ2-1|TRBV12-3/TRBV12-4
CASRIGGEQFF
TGTGCCAGCAGAATCGGCGGTGAGCAGTTCTTC
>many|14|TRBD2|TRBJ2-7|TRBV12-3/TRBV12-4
CASRASGSKGEQYF
TGTGCCAGCAGGGCTAGCGGGAGTAAAGGAGAGCAGTACTTC
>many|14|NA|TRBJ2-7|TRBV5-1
CASSLDGYSYEQYF
TGCGCCAGCAGCTTGGACGGATACTCCTACGAGCAGTACTTC
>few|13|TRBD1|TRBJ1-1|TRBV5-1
CASSQGQGAEAFF
TGCGCCAGCAGCCAGGGACAGGGGGCTGAAGCTTTCTTT
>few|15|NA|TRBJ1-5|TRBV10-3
CAISEARGNRQPQHF
TGTGCCATCAGTGAGGCCAGGGGTAATCGGCAGCCCCAGCATTTT
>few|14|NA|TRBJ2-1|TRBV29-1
CSVEGTYYYNEQFF
TGCAGCGTTGAAGGGACTTACTATTACAATGAGCAGTTCTTC
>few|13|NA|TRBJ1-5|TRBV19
CASSIAGFQPQHF
TGTGCCAGTAGTATCGCAGGGTTTCAGCCCCAGCATTTT
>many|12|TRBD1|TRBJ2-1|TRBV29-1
CSAHRDRGFQFF
TGCAGCGCCCACCGGGACAGGGGATTCCAGTTCTTC
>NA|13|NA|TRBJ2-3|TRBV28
CASQGQNTDTQYF
TGTGCCAGTCAGGGGCAGAACACAGATACGCAGTATTTT
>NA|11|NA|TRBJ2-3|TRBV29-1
CSSDPTDTQYF
TGCAGCTCGGACCCCACAGATACGCAGTATTTT
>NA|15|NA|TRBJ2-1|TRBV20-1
CSANSGSRYYNEQFF
TGCAGTGCCAATTCGGGTAGCAGATACTACAATGAGCAGTTCTTC
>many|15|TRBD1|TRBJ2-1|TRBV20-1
CSAGTSDRGNNEQFF
TGCAGTGCTGGCACGTCGGACAGGGGAAACAATGAGCAGTTCTTC
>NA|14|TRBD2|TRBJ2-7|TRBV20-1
CSARTSGSGGEQYF
TGCAGTGCTCGAACTAGCGGGAGTGGTGGCGAGCAGTACTTC
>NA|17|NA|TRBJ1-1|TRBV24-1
CATSDTHDGPMNTEAFF
TGTGCCACCAGTGACACACACGACGGTCCCATGAACACTGAAGCTTTCTTT
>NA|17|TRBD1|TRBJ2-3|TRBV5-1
CASSLDPSGGSTDTQYF
TGCGCCAGCAGCTTGGATCCCTCAGGGGGTAGCACAGATACGCAGTATTTT
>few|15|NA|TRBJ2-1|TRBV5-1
CASSLRVGLQNEQFF
TGCGCCAGCAGCTTGAGGGTGGGGCTACAAAATGAGCAGTTCTTC
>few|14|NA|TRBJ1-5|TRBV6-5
CASSYSGFGQPQHF
TGTGCCAGCAGTTATTCGGGGTTTGGTCAGCCCCAGCATTTT
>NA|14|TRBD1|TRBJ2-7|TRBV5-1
CASSLGDRPDEQYF
TGCGCCAGCAGCCTGGGGGACAGACCTGACGAGCAGTACTTC
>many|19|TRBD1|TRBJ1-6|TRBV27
CASSLGPGQGNSYNSPLHF
TGTGCCAGCAGTTTGGGGCCGGGACAGGGTAACTCCTATAATTCACCCCTCCACTTT
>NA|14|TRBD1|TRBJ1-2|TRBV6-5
CASSYAGQAGGYTF
TGTGCCAGCAGTTACGCGGGACAGGCGGGGGGCTACACCTTC
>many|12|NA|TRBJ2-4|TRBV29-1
CSVENGGNIQYF
TGCAGCGTTGAGAACGGAGGGAACATTCAGTACTTC
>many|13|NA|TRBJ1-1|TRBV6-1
CASSDQWGTEAFF
TGTGCCAGCAGTGATCAGTGGGGCACTGAAGCTTTCTTT
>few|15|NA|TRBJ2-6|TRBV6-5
CASSYWVSGANVLTF
TGTGCCAGCAGTTATTGGGTGTCTGGGGCCAACGTCCTGACTTTC
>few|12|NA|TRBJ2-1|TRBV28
CASRWRYNEQFF
TGTGCCAGCAGATGGCGATACAATGAGCAGTTCTTC